This TCR beta chain is from a study of Ad26.COV2.S vaccination and SARS-CoV-2 variants. The table came from immunoSEQ multiplex PCR; TCRdb's copy has only in-frame clones and leaves some out. The top ten hold approximately 4% of the sample, which has a few hundred thousand clones, roughly 90% seen once. Treatment in this sample: 19 received Ad26.COV2.S at low or high dose, single or two shots; roughly 5 received placebo; per-sample allocation not given. Sampling occurred on day 63 after the first vaccine or placebo injection. This clone appeared once. This sequence originates from a person aged 18-65 years who received the Ad26.COV2.S COVID-19 vaccine or a placebo. This specimen consisted of peripheral blood, obtained in a trial of Ad26.COV2.S vaccine versus placebo.

The CDR3 is CASSLYGTEDEKLFF. The DNA for the CDR3 is TGTGCCAGCTCACTTTACGGGACGGAAGATGAAAAACTGTTTTTT. The V and J genes are TRBV18 and TRBJ1-4; TRBD1 might be the D (5 bases). Trimming cost V 4 bases and J 6 bases, with 15 bases left between them. Looked up from germline, CDR1 is KGHSH and CDR2 is LQKENI. The CDR3 sequence is 15 residues long.